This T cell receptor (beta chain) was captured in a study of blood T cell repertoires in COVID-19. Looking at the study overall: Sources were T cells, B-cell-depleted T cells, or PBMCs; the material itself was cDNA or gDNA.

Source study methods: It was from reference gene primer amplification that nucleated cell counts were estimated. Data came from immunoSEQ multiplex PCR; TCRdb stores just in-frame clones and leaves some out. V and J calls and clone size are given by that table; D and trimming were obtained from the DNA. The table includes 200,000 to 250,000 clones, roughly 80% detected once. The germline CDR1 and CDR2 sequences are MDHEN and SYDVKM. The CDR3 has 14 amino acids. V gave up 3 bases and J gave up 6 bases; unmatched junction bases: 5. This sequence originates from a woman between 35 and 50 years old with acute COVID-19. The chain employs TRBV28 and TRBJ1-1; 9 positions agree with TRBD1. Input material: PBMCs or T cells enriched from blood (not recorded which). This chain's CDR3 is CASSFGDRVSEAFF. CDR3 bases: TGTGCCAGCAGTTTCGGGGACAGGGTATCTGAAGCTTTCTTT.